These 31 T cell receptor beta chains were all obtained from the same sample, sequenced in a study of T cell responses to AZD1222 COVID-19 vaccine. Only in-frame clones appear in the TCRdb table, and some are missing; sequencing was by immunoSEQ multiplex PCR. Among about 120,000 clones listed, roughly nine tenths were seen once. The sequencing here drew on peripheral blood, taken on day 0 of AZD1222 vaccination. These receptors were taken from an adult in good health.

This chain connects TRBV29-1 to TRBJ1-1; D gene ambiguous. The CDR3 loop spans 12 amino acids. Looked up from germline, CDR1 is SQVTM and CDR2 is ANQGSEA. V was trimmed by 5 bases and J by 2 bases, leaving 9 bases between them. CDR3 sequence (DNA): TGCAGCGTTACCCATTTCAACACTGAAGCTTTCTTT. It is translated as CSVTHFNTEAFF.

The chain links TRBV28 to TRBJ2-2, with D unresolved. Trimming cost V 10 bases and J 0 bases, with 12 bases left between them. Germline V gene data show CDR1 as MDHEN and CDR2 as SYDVKM. The CDR3 runs to 14 residues. The CDR3 DNA follows: TGTGCCACCGTTGGGGTTGCGAACACCGGGGAGCTGTTTTTT. Protein product: CATVGVANTGELFF.

This chain uses TRBV7-9 with TRBJ1-1, with D perhaps matching TRBD1 (6 bases). CDR1 and CDR2 (germline): SEHNR, FQNEAQ (reference sequence). The CDR3 consists of 17 residues. V shed 4 bases and J shed 3 bases, with 21 bases lying between them. CDR3 amino acids: CASSSPRPQGSHTEAFF. CDR3 DNA: TGTGCCAGCAGCTCCCCCCGTCCACAGGGTTCGCACACTGAAGCTTTCTTT.

The chain employs TRBV28 and TRBJ2-7, with TRBD2 as a possible D gene (6 bases). V dropped 3 bases and J dropped 2 bases, with 14 bases sitting between them. The CDR3 covers 15 residues. Germline CDR1 is MDHEN and CDR2 is SYDVKM. The CDR3 coding sequence is TGTGCCAGCAGTTTCCGTCTGCGGGGTCCCTACGAGCAGTACTTC. This sequence encodes CASSFRLRGPYEQYF.

The sample holds one count of this clone. The chain employs TRBV2 and TRBJ1-2, with TRBD1 matching over 8 bases. The germline CDR1 and CDR2 sequences are SNHLY and FYNNEI. The CDR3 is 11 residues long. The V segment lost 4 bases and the J segment 8 bases; nucleotides outside the gene matches: 0. CDR3 residues: CASSAGGGYTF. In DNA, the CDR3 is TGTGCCAGCAGTGCAGGGGGCGGCTACACCTTC.

The chain has TRBV5-1 and TRBJ2-7; D is ambiguous. This CDR3 has 12 residues. Per the germline V gene, CDR1 is SGHRS and CDR2 is YFSETQ. Trimming shortened V by 2 bases and J by 7 bases, and 10 bases separated the two germline ends. The CDR3 DNA is TGCGCCAGCAGCTTTGATGAAGGGGAGCAGTACTTC. It encodes CASSFDEGEQYF.

The V and J genes are TRBV5-6 and TRBJ2-5, with D maybe TRBD2 (5 bases). This CDR3 contains 15 residues. Trimming shortened V by 4 bases and J by 3 bases, and 16 bases separated the two germline ends. Germline V gives CDR1 SGHDT, CDR2 YYEEEE. For the CDR3, the DNA is TGTGCCAGCAGCCTGAGGGCACTACACAAAGAGACCCAGTACTTC. Its protein is CASSLRALHKETQYF.

V usage is TRBV10-3 and J usage is TRBJ2-5, with 9 bases aligning to TRBD1. Trimming at V came to 0 bases and at J to 5 bases, leaving 7 bases not matched to a gene. The germline gives CDR1 ENHRY, CDR2 SYGVKD. This CDR3 contains 16 residues. The CDR3 loop is CAISESRTGARETQYF. For the CDR3, the DNA is TGTGCCATCAGTGAGTCAAGGACAGGGGCCCGCGAGACCCAGTACTTC.

The V gene is TRBV5-6, the J gene TRBJ2-7; D is unresolved. The germline gives CDR1 SGHDT, CDR2 YYEEEE. Between the trimmed V and J ends, which lost 2 bases and 2 bases, there was a span of 11 bases. The CDR3 spans 14 residues. The CDR3 DNA is TGTGCCAGCAGCTTTTATCCCCGGGCCTACGAGCAGTACTTC. It specifies CASSFYPRAYEQYF.

V and J are TRBV2 and TRBJ1-5; D uncertain. The CDR3 covers 12 residues. Trimming shortened V by 4 bases and J by 4 bases, and 5 bases separated the two germline ends. Germline CDR1 and CDR2: SNHLY and FYNNEI. The DNA of the CDR3 is TGTGCCAGCAGTGTCCTAAATCAGCCCCAGCATTTT. This codes for CASSVLNQPQHF.

The genes are TRBV2 and TRBJ1-1, with a tentative D call TRBD1 (6 bases). The CDR3 loop spans 14 amino acids. Trimming removed 3 bases from V and 4 bases from J, with 12 bases in between. The germline V gene encodes CDR1 SNHLY and CDR2 FYNNEI. The CDR3 loop is CASSDHRASTEAFF. For the CDR3, the DNA is TGTGCCAGCAGTGACCACAGGGCCAGCACTGAAGCTTTCTTT.

The chain employs TRBV5-4 and TRBJ1-2, with 7 bases that match TRBD1. CDR3 length equals 16 residues. The junction had 13 bases not matched to a gene; V was cut back by 0 bases and J by 8 bases. Germline V CDR1 and CDR2: SGHNT, YYREEE (reference sequence). The CDR3 is CASSLGQAGGTRGYTF. In DNA, the CDR3 is TGTGCCAGCAGCTTGGGGCAGGCAGGGGGAACGCGAGGCTACACCTTC.

A single count supports this clone. V and J are TRBV7-9 and TRBJ2-4, with D possibly being TRBD2 (5 bases). V was cut by 2 bases and J by 8 bases, with 19 bases left in between. Germline values: CDR1 SEHNR, CDR2 FQNEAQ (reference sequence). The CDR3 runs 16 residues. CDR3 in amino acids: CASSLIGAVGPHIQYF. The CDR3 DNA is TGTGCCAGCAGCTTAATCGGAGCGGTCGGGCCCCACATTCAGTACTTC.

The chain recombines TRBV5-1 with TRBJ2-7, with TRBD1 identical over 7 bases. J was trimmed by 3 bases and V by 2 bases; bases with no gene match: 5. Germline V lookup: CDR1 SGHRS, CDR2 YFSETQ. The CDR3 loop spans 14 amino acids. The CDR3 protein is CASSFWTGDYEQYF. The DNA of the CDR3 is TGCGCCAGCAGCTTCTGGACAGGCGACTACGAGCAGTACTTC.

This clone was detected a few times. The V and J genes are TRBV28 and TRBJ2-1, with 8 bases lining up with TRBD2. The CDR3 runs to 16 residues. CDR1 MDHEN and CDR2 SYDVKM come from the germline V gene. V shed 2 bases, J shed 5 bases, and the junction held 8 bases outside the gene matches. The CDR3 DNA is TGTGCCAGCAGTTTAGTTCGACTAGCGCAGGACAATGAGCAGTTCTTC. It yields the protein CASSLVRLAQDNEQFF.

The chain is built from TRBV19 and TRBJ1-1; D perhaps matches TRBD1 (5 bases). Deletions cut 1 base from V and 0 bases from J, with 9 bases between. Germline CDR1 reads LNHDA; CDR2 reads SQIVND (reference sequence). The CDR3 contains 15 residues. The CDR3 nucleotides are TGTGCCAGTAGTATAGGCCGGGGGGTGAACACTGAAGCTTTCTTT. Its protein product is CASSIGRGVNTEAFF.

The rearrangement uses TRBV30 and TRBJ1-1, with TRBD1 matching over 9 bases. V was clipped by 7 bases and J by 7 bases; unmatched bases: 16. The CDR3 has 15 residues. Per the germline V gene, CDR1 is GTSNPN and CDR2 is SVGIG (reference sequence). The CDR3 protein is CAFKRAGTGLGEAFF. The DNA for the CDR3 is TGTGCCTTCAAACGGGCCGGGACAGGGCTGGGTGAAGCTTTCTTT.

The chain recombines TRBV11-2 with TRBJ2-7; D is perhaps TRBD2 (6 bases). Germline assignment: CDR1 SGHAT and CDR2 FQNNGV. This CDR3 is 17 amino acids long. The V end lost 4 bases, the J end lost 7 bases, and 26 bases lay between the germline ends. The DNA of the CDR3 is TGTGCCAGCAGCTGGGGGGTCGGCAGGGACCTAGGGAGGGAGCAGTACTTC. It yields the protein CASSWGVGRDLGREQYF.

CDR3 loop: CASSLSPGYSYEQYF. CDR3 coding DNA: TGTGCCAGCAGTTTATCCCCCGGCTACTCCTACGAGCAGTACTTC. The chain couples TRBV27 to TRBJ2-7, with no clear D. This CDR3 region has 15 residues. The germline gives CDR1 MNHEY, CDR2 SMNVEV (reference sequence). V lost 0 bases and J lost 0, with 9 bases in between.

This chain uses TRBV4-2 with TRBJ2-5; 10 positions match TRBD2. V lost 4 bases to trimming and J lost 7 bases; unmatched junction nucleotides: 9. This CDR3 has 15 amino acids. Per germline, CDR1 LGHNA and CDR2 YNFKEQ. CDR3 protein: CASSPLIAGGGTQYF. DNA of the CDR3: TGTGCCAGCAGCCCGTTAATAGCGGGAGGTGGGACCCAGTACTTC.

V and J are TRBV4-2 and TRBJ2-2; D might be TRBD1 (5 bases). V was trimmed by 0 bases and J by 6 bases, leaving 8 bases between them. The length of the CDR3 is 14 residues. CDR1 and CDR2 from the germline V gene are LGHNA and YNFKEQ. CDR3 bases: TGTGCCAGCAGCCAAGACAGGGCTCCCGGGGAGCTGTTTTTT. Its protein is CASSQDRAPGELFF.

J is TRBJ2-3 and V is TRBV15; D call uncertain. CDR3 size: 14 residues. Trimming cost V 7 bases and J 6 bases, with 17 bases left between them. Per the germline V gene, CDR1 is LNHNV and CDR2 is YYDKDF (reference sequence). Written as DNA, the CDR3 is TGTGCCACCACATGGAGCCCGACCTCGGATACGCAGTATTTT. Amino acid sequence: CATTWSPTSDTQYF.

The chain is built from TRBV18 and TRBJ1-2; D call uncertain. Trimming removed 0 bases from V and 6 bases from J, with 11 bases in between. In germline, CDR1 is KGHSH, CDR2 LQKENI. The CDR3 extends over 14 amino acids. The CDR3 region has the DNA TGTGCCAGCTCACCACCTCTAGGGCTCAATGGCTACACCTTC. Its translation: CASSPPLGLNGYTF.

V and J are TRBV5-8 and TRBJ2-1, with TRBD2 matching over 11 bases. V trimming: 4 bases; J trimming: 5 bases; junction bases outside the gene matches: 8. Germline CDR1 is SGHTS and CDR2 is YDEGEE. This CDR3 region has 16 residues. CDR3 DNA sequence: TGTGCCAGCAGCCTGGAGGGACTAGCGGACAACAATGAGCAGTTCTTC. Translated: CASSLEGLADNNEQFF.

The genes are TRBV29-1 and TRBJ2-3; no reliable D call. The V gene's germline CDR1 is SQVTM and CDR2 ANQGSEA. The CDR3 consists of 12 residues. The V and J ends lost 4 bases and 0 bases respectively, with 5 bases between them. The CDR3 region is CSVVGSTDTQYF. CDR3 nucleotides: TGCAGCGTTGTTGGGAGCACAGATACGCAGTATTTT.

The chain combines TRBV19 with TRBJ1-5; tentatively, D is TRBD1 (6 bases). This CDR3 is 14 amino acids long. Trimming removed 4 bases from V and 7 bases from J, with 14 bases in between. CDR1 is LNHDA and CDR2 is SQIVND in the germline V gene (reference sequence). CDR3 region: CASSTRTELQPQHF. DNA of the CDR3: TGTGCCAGTAGTACTCGGACAGAGCTGCAGCCCCAGCATTTT.

The V gene is TRBV19, the J gene TRBJ1-5, with a tentative D call TRBD1 (5 bases). This CDR3 is 15 amino acids long. V lost 3 bases and J 7 bases, leaving 16 bases between the germline ends. Germline values: CDR1 LNHDA, CDR2 SQIVND (reference sequence). CDR3 DNA: TGTGCCAGTAGTATTAGTAGGGGACGAGAACAGCCCCAGCATTTT. This gives the protein CASSISRGREQPQHF.

This chain links TRBV3-1 (or the pseudogene TRBV3-2) with TRBJ2-3; D is unresolved. The CDR3 sequence is 14 residues long. Trimming removed 4 bases at V and 4 bases at J, with 12 bases between. In germline, CDR1 is LGHDT, CDR2 YNNKEL (reference sequence). The CDR3 DNA reads TGTGCCAGCAGCCCCCTCTCGGGCGCAGATACGCAGTATTTT. Its translation is CASSPLSGADTQYF.

Only one count was recorded for this clone. The J gene is TRBJ1-2, the V gene TRBV30, with D unclear. CDR3 length: 12 residues. Germline-derived CDR1 and CDR2 are GTSNPN and SVGIG (reference sequence). Trimming removed 2 bases at V and 8 bases at J, with 12 bases between. As DNA, the CDR3 is TGTGCCTGGAGTCTTACAACGGACGGCTACACCTTC. Protein product: CAWSLTTDGYTF.

This chain uses TRBV19 with TRBJ1-5; 7 bases are a match to TRBD1. This CDR3 has 14 residues. V lost 8 bases, J lost 0 bases, and 4 bases stayed unmatched. Germline lookup yields CDR1 LNHDA and CDR2 SQIVND (reference sequence). CDR3 bases: TGTGCCAGTTGGACAGGCAATAGCAATCAGCCCCAGCATTTT. Its translation: CASWTGNSNQPQHF. The whole variable domain, remainder taken from reference TRBV19 and TRBJ1-5, is DGGITQSPKYLFRKEGQNVTLSCEQNLNHDAMYWYRQDPGQGLRLIYYSQIVNDFQKGDIAEGYSVSREKKESFPLTVTSAQKNPTAFYLCASWTGNSNQPQHFGDGTRLSIL.

The chain links TRBV24-1 to TRBJ2-1; D possibly corresponds to TRBD2 (5 bases). The CDR3 covers 13 residues. Germline CDR1 reads KGHDR; CDR2 reads SFDVKD. V lost 8 bases and J lost 7, with 14 bases in between. CDR3 in DNA: TGTGCCACCAATGAGGACGGGATTAATGAGCAGTTCTTC. This encodes CATNEDGINEQFF.